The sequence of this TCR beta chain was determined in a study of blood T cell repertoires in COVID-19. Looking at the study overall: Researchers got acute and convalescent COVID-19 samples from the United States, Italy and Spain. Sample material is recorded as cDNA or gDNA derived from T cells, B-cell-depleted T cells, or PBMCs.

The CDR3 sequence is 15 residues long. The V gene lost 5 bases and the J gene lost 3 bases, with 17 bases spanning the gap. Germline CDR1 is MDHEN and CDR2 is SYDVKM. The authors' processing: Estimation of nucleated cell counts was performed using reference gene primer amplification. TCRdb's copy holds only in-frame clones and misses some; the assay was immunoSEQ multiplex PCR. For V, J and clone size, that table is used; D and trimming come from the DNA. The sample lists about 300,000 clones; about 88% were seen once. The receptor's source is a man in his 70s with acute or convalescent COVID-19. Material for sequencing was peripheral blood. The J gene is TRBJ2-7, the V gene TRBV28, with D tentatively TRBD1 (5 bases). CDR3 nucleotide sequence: TGTGCCAGCAGTCCCCAGGGTCACAAGAACTACGAGCAGTACTTC. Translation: CASSPQGHKNYEQYF.